A selection of T cell receptor beta chains follows, all from one sample in a study of blood T cell repertoires in COVID-19. The protocol was immunoSEQ multiplex PCR, while the TCRdb copy is restricted to in-frame clones and leaves out a portion. The sample has some 240,000 clones, 80% to 90% seen once. The material sequenced was PBMCs or T cells enriched from blood (not recorded which). These receptors were collected from a woman aged 45-59 years who had been exposed to COVID-19. Each CDR3 is given with its conserved first and last residue. The D gene is left open where the match is weak. The listing skips clone size in some rows; elsewhere it reads once, few, many or a size class.

V gene,CDR3 length,clone size,D gene,J gene,CDR3 DNA,CDR3 protein
TRBV12-5,13,-,-,TRBJ1-2,TGTGCTAGTGGTTTGGGGGGAGTACGCGGCTACACCTTC,CASGLGGVRGYTF
TRBV11-2,15,once,-,TRBJ2-7,TGTGCCAGCAGCTTAGGGGCAGGGGATACCTACGAGCAGTACTTC,CASSLGAGDTYEQYF
TRBV28,12,-,-,TRBJ1-1,TGTGCCAGCATTACGGGGGGCACTGAAGCTTTCTTT,CASITGGTEAFF
TRBV5-4,18,-,-,TRBJ1-5,TGTGCCAGCAGCTTTGGAGATGGTGGTCGGGACAAATATCAGCCCCAGCATTTT,CASSFGDGGRDKYQPQHF
TRBV14,13,-,-,TRBJ1-2,TGTGCCAGCAGCCAAGACAGGGCGGGAGGCTACACCTTC,CASSQDRAGGYTF
TRBV5-1,16,-,TRBD2,TRBJ2-2,TGCGCCAGCAGCTCGTTGAGCGGGGGAGCCACCGGGGAGCTGTTTTTT,CASSSLSGGATGELFF
TRBV6-6,13,-,-,TRBJ2-7,TGTGCCAGCAGTCGGGCTAGCCAAGACGAGCAGTACTTC,CASSRASQDEQYF
TRBV7-9,15,once,-,TRBJ1-4,TGTGCCAGCAGCCCGTCGGAACAGGGAATCGAAAAACTGTTTTTT,CASSPSEQGIEKLFF
TRBV6-1,14,once,-,TRBJ1-1,TGTGCCAGCAGTGAACTGGGGGGGCACCAAGAAGCTTTCTTT,CASSELGGHQEAFF
TRBV6-5,14,-,-,TRBJ1-3,TGTGCCAGCCGACAGGCAACGGGAGGAAACACCATATATTTT,CASRQATGGNTIYF
TRBV25-1,14,-,TRBD1,TRBJ2-2,TGTGCCAGCACCCGGGACAGTAACACCGGGGAGCTGTTTTTT,CASTRDSNTGELFF
TRBV6-6,14,-,-,TRBJ2-5,TGTGCCAGCAGTCCCCTTCTGGGGGGAGAGACCCAGTACTTC,CASSPLLGGETQYF
TRBV5-1,15,-,TRBD2,TRBJ2-5,TGCGCCAGCAGCTTACGGGGGGGCAGCCAAGAGACCCAGTACTTC,CASSLRGGSQETQYF
TRBV5-5,16,-,TRBD1,TRBJ2-1,TGTGCCAGCAGCCCCCAAGGGCTAGCAGGGGGCAATGAGCAGTTCTTC,CASSPQGLAGGNEQFF
TRBV18,15,-,-,TRBJ2-4,TGTGCCAGCTCACCTTCGGAGGGGGCCAAAAACATTCAGTACTTC,CASSPSEGAKNIQYF
TRBV3-1/TRBV3-2,17,-,TRBD2,TRBJ2-1,TGTGCCAGCAGCCAAGAGGAAGCGGGGGGGCCCTACAATGAGCAGTTCTTC,CASSQEEAGGPYNEQFF